The 10 T cell receptor beta chains given below trace back to one sample, sequenced in a study of identical twins. TCRdb fed the 5' RACE reads into MiXCR, producing one record per CDR3 protein. In the table there are roughly 1,500,000 distinct CDR3 sequences, about 31% of which are singletons. The specimen was cord blood. These receptor sequences come from a newborn girl in good health.

This clonotype was recorded a few times. The chain carries TRBV20-1 and TRBJ1-6, with a weak D call TRBD1 (6 bases). With 1 base removed from V and 11 bases from J, the gap between germline ends came to 15 bases. From germline, CDR1 is DFQATT and CDR2 SNEGSKA (reference sequence). The CDR3 contains 14 residues. The CDR3 sequence: CSARGPRRGAPLHF. CDR3 sequence (DNA): TGCAGTGCTAGAGGCCCCCGCAGGGGCGCACCCCTCCACTTT.

This chain uses TRBV6-6 with TRBJ1-1; maybe TRBD1 (5 bases). The germline V and J ends were trimmed by 0 bases and 4 bases, with 12 bases remaining between them. The CDR3 is made up of 15 amino acids. Germline lookup yields CDR1 MNHNY and CDR2 SVGAGI (reference sequence). The CDR3 bases are TGTGCCAGCAGTTACTCCAGGGATTTCGGCACTGAAGCTTTCTTT. Its protein is CASSYSRDFGTEAFF.

This chain links TRBV20-1 with TRBJ2-3, with D perhaps TRBD2 (6 bases). V lost 5 bases to trimming and J lost 5 bases, with 20 bases between them. Germline V gives CDR1 DFQATT, CDR2 SNEGSKA (reference sequence). The CDR3 runs to 15 residues. The CDR3 sequence: CSAPASGTHGDTQYF. Written as DNA, the CDR3 is TGCAGTGCTCCCGCCTCAGGGACTCACGGAGATACGCAGTATTTT.

CDR3 loop: CASSLTLAVYNEQFF. The CDR3 DNA reads TGTGCCAGCAGCTTAACGCTAGCGGTATACAATGAGCAGTTCTTC. The V gene is TRBV7-9, the J gene TRBJ2-1; 7 bases are a match to TRBD2. The CDR3 spans 15 residues. Germline assignment: CDR1 SEHNR and CDR2 FQNEAQ (reference sequence). The trim removed 2 bases at V and 4 bases at J, leaving 5 bases unmatched.

The V call is TRBV29-1, the J call TRBJ1-1; D is unclear. In germline, CDR1 is SQVTM, CDR2 ANQGSEA. The CDR3 length is 13 residues. Between the trimmed V and J ends, which lost 4 bases and 2 bases, there was a span of 11 bases. Here the CDR3 DNA reads TGCAGCGTTGGGCGACACAGAAACACTGAAGCTTTCTTT. Translating it yields CSVGRHRNTEAFF.

This clonotype showed up just a few times. The CDR3 DNA reads TGTGCCAGCAGCCAAGGGGGCCCCACAGATACGCAGTATTTT. Translating gives CASSQGGPTDTQYF. This sequence joins TRBV3-1 and TRBJ2-3, with a possible D match to TRBD1 (5 bases). Germline V gene sequence: CDR1 LGHDT, CDR2 YNNKEL (reference sequence). The CDR3 is 14 amino acids. The germline V and J ends were trimmed by 1 base and 2 bases, with 7 bases remaining between them.

This clonotype appeared a few times. The chain is built from TRBV7-2 and TRBJ1-6, with 9 bases lining up with TRBD1. Germline V gene data show CDR1 as SGHTA and CDR2 as FQGNSA. This CDR3 contains 14 residues. V lost 6 bases and J lost 7; bases outside the gene matches: 4. The CDR3: CASRRDRVNSPLHF. The DNA for the CDR3 is TGTGCCAGCAGGCGGGACAGGGTAAATTCACCCCTCCACTTT.

This clonotype was observed a few times. The V gene is TRBV14, the J gene TRBJ2-3; 7 nucleotides line up with TRBD2. The germline V gene encodes CDR1 SGHDN and CDR2 FVKESK. This CDR3 contains 16 residues. With V trimmed by 2 bases and J by 0 bases, 5 bases remained unmatched. The CDR3 DNA reads as TGTGCCAGCAGCCAACGACTAGCCCCTAGCACAGATACGCAGTATTTT. Translated, it gives CASSQRLAPSTDTQYF.

This chain links TRBV6-1 with TRBJ2-3, with TRBD2 identical over 9 bases. Unmatched junction bases numbered 12, after V lost 7 bases and J lost 4 bases. The CDR3 is 16 amino acids. CDR1 is MNHNS, CDR2 SASEGT, per germline. The CDR3 DNA reads as TGTGCCAGCACTAGAAGGGGCGGGGGGGCGGCAGATACGCAGTATTTT. Its translation: CASTRRGGGAADTQYF.

This clonotype has just a few counts. The chain joins TRBV6-2 or TRBV6-3 to TRBJ2-4; D might be TRBD1 (6 bases). The CDR3 totals 17 residues. Trimming cost V 0 bases and J 1 base, with 13 bases left between them. Germline V lookup: CDR1 MNHEY, CDR2 SVGEGT. Here the CDR3 reads CASSYSRAGEAKNIQYF. CDR3 coding DNA: TGTGCCAGCAGTTACTCGAGGGCAGGGGAGGCCAAAAACATTCAGTACTTC.